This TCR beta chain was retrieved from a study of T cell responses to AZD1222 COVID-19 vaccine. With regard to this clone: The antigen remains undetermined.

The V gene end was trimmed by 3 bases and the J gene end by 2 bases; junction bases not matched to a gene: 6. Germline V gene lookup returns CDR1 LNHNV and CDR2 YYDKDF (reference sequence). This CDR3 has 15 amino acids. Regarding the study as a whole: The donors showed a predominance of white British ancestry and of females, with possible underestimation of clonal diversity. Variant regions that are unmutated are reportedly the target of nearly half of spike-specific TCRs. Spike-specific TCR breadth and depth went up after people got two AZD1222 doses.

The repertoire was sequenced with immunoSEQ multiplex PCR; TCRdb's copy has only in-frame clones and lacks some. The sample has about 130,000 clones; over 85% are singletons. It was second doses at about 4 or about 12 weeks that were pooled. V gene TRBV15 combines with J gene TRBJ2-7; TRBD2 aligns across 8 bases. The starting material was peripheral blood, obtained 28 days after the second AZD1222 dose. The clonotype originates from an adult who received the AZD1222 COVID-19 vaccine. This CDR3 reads CATSRFSGAAYEQYF. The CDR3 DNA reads TGTGCCACCAGCAGGTTTAGCGGGGCGGCCTACGAGCAGTACTTC.